The rows below give T cell receptor beta chains drawn from one sample of a study of shared clonotypes between healthy human individuals. The table came from immunoSEQ multiplex PCR; TCRdb's copy has only in-frame clones and leaves some out. The data hold some 530,000 clones, with 81% observed a single time. The sequenced sample consisted of PBMCs. The receptors come from a woman in her 40s in good health. Some clones in this sample may be carry-over from other donors' samples. Both conserved end residues are part of each CDR3. Fields, in order: J gene, V gene, clone size, D gene, CDR3 protein, CDR3 DNA. The D gene is left open where the match is weak. Rows may omit the clone size; those that give it use once, few, many or a size class.

j_gene: TRBJ2-4
v_gene: TRBV28
abundance: .
d_gene: .
CDR3aa: CASRLGILNTQCF
CDR3nt: TGTGCCAGCAGACTAGGGATCCTAAACACTCAGTGCTTC

j_gene: TRBJ2-2
v_gene: TRBV5-1
abundance: .
d_gene: .
CDR3aa: CASSLGTAGELFF
CDR3nt: TGCGCCAGCAGCTTGGGGACAGCCGGGGAGCTGTTTTTT

j_gene: TRBJ2-7
v_gene: TRBV29-1
abundance: .
d_gene: TRBD2
CDR3aa: CSVEAWGGTYEQYF
CDR3nt: TGCAGCGTTGAAGCGTGGGGGGGAACCTACGAGCAGTACTTC

j_gene: TRBJ2-3
v_gene: TRBV11-1
abundance: .
d_gene: .
CDR3aa: CASSLWDTDTQYF
CDR3nt: TGTGCCAGCAGCTTGTGGGACACAGATACGCAGTATTTT

j_gene: TRBJ2-7
v_gene: TRBV2
abundance: once
d_gene: .
CDR3aa: CASSEDRGSSYEQYF
CDR3nt: TGTGCCAGCAGTGAAGACCGGGGTAGCTCCTACGAGCAGTACTTC

j_gene: TRBJ2-1
v_gene: TRBV4-1
abundance: .
d_gene: TRBD2
CDR3aa: CASSPGLYNEQFF
CDR3nt: TGCGCCAGCAGCCCGGGACTATACAATGAGCAGTTCTTC

j_gene: TRBJ2-1
v_gene: TRBV5-1
abundance: .
d_gene: TRBD2
CDR3aa: CASSLEGLAGVDEQFF
CDR3nt: TGCGCCAGCAGCTTGGAAGGACTAGCGGGAGTAGATGAGCAGTTCTTC

j_gene: TRBJ2-1
v_gene: TRBV29-1
abundance: .
d_gene: TRBD2
CDR3aa: CSAVSGTHYNEQFF
CDR3nt: TGCAGCGCCGTGAGCGGGACCCACTACAATGAGCAGTTCTTC

j_gene: TRBJ2-7
v_gene: TRBV10-3
abundance: .
d_gene: .
CDR3aa: CAISDTIMTLQGYEQYF
CDR3nt: TGTGCCATCAGTGATACTATCATGACTCTCCAAGGGTACGAGCAGTACTTC

j_gene: TRBJ2-1
v_gene: TRBV10-2
abundance: .
d_gene: TRBD1
CDR3aa: CASRLSQGDTEQFF
CDR3nt: TGCGCCAGCAGGCTATCCCAGGGGGACACTGAGCAGTTCTTC

j_gene: TRBJ2-1
v_gene: TRBV11-3
abundance: few
d_gene: TRBD2
CDR3aa: CASSVQAGGYNEQFF
CDR3nt: TGTGCCAGCAGCGTGCAAGCGGGAGGATACAATGAGCAGTTCTTC

j_gene: TRBJ2-3
v_gene: TRBV6-4
abundance: many
d_gene: .
CDR3aa: CASSDGGSTDTQYF
CDR3nt: TGTGCCAGCAGTGATGGCGGGAGCACAGATACGCAGTATTTT

j_gene: TRBJ2-5
v_gene: TRBV28
abundance: few
d_gene: .
CDR3aa: CASTMGWTQYF
CDR3nt: TGTGCCAGCACTATGGGGTGGACCCAGTACTTC

j_gene: TRBJ2-2
v_gene: TRBV5-1
abundance: .
d_gene: TRBD1
CDR3aa: CASSLGPRQGRNTGELFF
CDR3nt: TGCGCCAGCAGCTTGGGACCTCGACAGGGCCGGAACACCGGGGAGCTGTTTTTT

j_gene: TRBJ2-7
v_gene: TRBV6-1
abundance: .
d_gene: .
CDR3aa: CASSWDQGYEQYF
CDR3nt: TGTGCCAGCAGTTGGGACCAAGGGTACGAGCAGTACTTC

j_gene: TRBJ2-7
v_gene: TRBV9
abundance: .
d_gene: .
CDR3aa: CASSPEGPTSSYEQYF
CDR3nt: TGTGCCAGCAGCCCCGAGGGACCGACCTCCTCCTACGAGCAGTACTTC

j_gene: TRBJ1-4
v_gene: TRBV28
abundance: few
d_gene: .
CDR3aa: CASSLPSGEGEKLFF
CDR3nt: TGTGCCAGCAGTTTACCCTCTGGGGAGGGTGAAAAACTGTTTTTT

j_gene: TRBJ2-3
v_gene: TRBV19
abundance: .
d_gene: .
CDR3aa: CASSSPTGHTQYF
CDR3nt: TGTGCCAGTAGTTCCCCGACAGGACATACGCAGTATTTT

j_gene: TRBJ2-1
v_gene: TRBV18
abundance: .
d_gene: TRBD2
CDR3aa: CASLTSGRTNEQFF
CDR3nt: TGTGCCAGCTTAACAAGCGGGAGGACCAATGAGCAGTTCTTC

j_gene: TRBJ2-7
v_gene: TRBV2
abundance: .
d_gene: .
CDR3aa: CASSMRPEYEQYF
CDR3nt: TGTGCCAGCAGTATGCGACCGGAATACGAGCAGTACTTC

j_gene: TRBJ1-6
v_gene: TRBV7-9
abundance: .
d_gene: TRBD1
CDR3aa: CASNYRDSFSPLHF
CDR3nt: TGTGCCAGCAACTATAGGGACAGTTTTTCACCCCTCCACTTT

j_gene: TRBJ2-2
v_gene: TRBV7-9
abundance: .
d_gene: TRBD2
CDR3aa: CASSSSGLAGTGELFF
CDR3nt: TGTGCCAGCAGCTCCTCGGGACTAGCGGGGACCGGGGAGCTGTTTTTT

j_gene: TRBJ2-7
v_gene: TRBV9
abundance: .
d_gene: .
CDR3aa: CASSVAGDLNYEQYF
CDR3nt: TGTGCCAGCAGCGTAGCGGGGGACTTAAACTACGAGCAGTACTTC

j_gene: TRBJ2-1
v_gene: TRBV7-3
abundance: once
d_gene: TRBD2
CDR3aa: CASSFGLAEQFF
CDR3nt: TGTGCCAGCAGCTTCGGACTAGCGGAGCAGTTCTTC

j_gene: TRBJ1-1
v_gene: TRBV2
abundance: few
d_gene: TRBD1
CDR3aa: CASSEDRDFSEAFF
CDR3nt: TGTGCCAGCAGTGAGGACAGGGACTTCTCTGAAGCTTTCTTT

j_gene: TRBJ2-7
v_gene: TRBV11-2
abundance: .
d_gene: TRBD2
CDR3aa: CASSVGLAGTYEQYF
CDR3nt: TGTGCCAGCAGCGTAGGGCTAGCGGGGACCTACGAGCAGTACTTC

j_gene: TRBJ2-7
v_gene: TRBV9
abundance: .
d_gene: .
CDR3aa: CASSVAGHAEQYF
CDR3nt: TGTGCCAGCAGCGTAGCTGGGCACGCCGAGCAGTACTTC

j_gene: TRBJ2-7
v_gene: TRBV6-5
abundance: .
d_gene: TRBD2
CDR3aa: CASSYLAGPPYEQYF
CDR3nt: TGTGCCAGCAGTTACCTAGCGGGACCTCCCTACGAGCAGTACTTC

j_gene: TRBJ2-7
v_gene: TRBV18
abundance: .
d_gene: .
CDR3aa: CASSSGVEFHEQYF
CDR3nt: TGTGCCAGCTCATCGGGCGTGGAGTTCCACGAGCAGTACTTC

j_gene: TRBJ2-1
v_gene: TRBV27
abundance: many
d_gene: .
CDR3aa: CASKYGLEVYNEQFF
CDR3nt: TGTGCCAGCAAATATGGACTCGAAGTTTACAATGAGCAGTTCTTC

j_gene: TRBJ1-4
v_gene: TRBV7-9
abundance: .
d_gene: .
CDR3aa: CASSLSRGQTNEKLFF
CDR3nt: TGTGCCAGCAGCCTAAGTCGTGGTCAGACTAATGAAAAACTGTTTTTT

j_gene: TRBJ2-2
v_gene: TRBV7-3
abundance: once
d_gene: .
CDR3aa: CASSPTSGLIAGELFF
CDR3nt: TGTGCCAGCAGCCCCACGTCGGGTCTAATCGCCGGGGAGCTGTTTTTT

j_gene: TRBJ2-5
v_gene: TRBV30
abundance: few
d_gene: .
CDR3aa: CAWSAERGRGETQYF
CDR3nt: TGTGCCTGGAGTGCAGAGAGGGGGCGGGGAGAGACCCAGTACTTC

j_gene: TRBJ2-2
v_gene: TRBV27
abundance: .
d_gene: TRBD2
CDR3aa: CASSFKRETGELFF
CDR3nt: TGTGCCAGCAGTTTTAAGCGGGAGACCGGGGAGCTGTTTTTT

j_gene: TRBJ2-7
v_gene: TRBV18
abundance: few
d_gene: .
CDR3aa: CASSYGDRYEQYF
CDR3nt: TGTGCCAGCTCCTATGGGGACCGCTACGAGCAGTACTTC

j_gene: TRBJ2-1
v_gene: TRBV5-4
abundance: few
d_gene: TRBD2
CDR3aa: CASRTSGRDEQFF
CDR3nt: TGTGCCAGCAGGACTAGCGGGAGAGATGAGCAGTTCTTC

j_gene: TRBJ2-3
v_gene: TRBV11-2
abundance: .
d_gene: TRBD2
CDR3aa: CASSSHRGTSGSGTDTQYF
CDR3nt: TGTGCCAGCAGCTCCCACCGGGGGACTAGCGGGAGTGGCACAGATACGCAGTATTTT

j_gene: TRBJ1-1
v_gene: TRBV7-3
abundance: .
d_gene: .
CDR3aa: CASSLTVGPLWNTEAFF
CDR3nt: TGTGCCAGCAGCTTAACGGTGGGGCCTCTGTGGAACACTGAAGCTTTCTTT

j_gene: TRBJ2-7
v_gene: TRBV21-1
abundance: .
d_gene: .
CDR3aa: CASSSHFRDTRSYEQYF
CDR3nt: TGTGCCAGCAGCTCTCACTTCCGGGACACACGATCCTACGAGCAGTACTTC

j_gene: TRBJ2-7
v_gene: TRBV6-5
abundance: .
d_gene: .
CDR3aa: CASKWVGASEQYF
CDR3nt: TGTGCCAGCAAGTGGGTGGGGGCCAGCGAGCAGTACTTC

j_gene: TRBJ2-1
v_gene: TRBV27
abundance: .
d_gene: TRBD2
CDR3aa: CASSSGLAGAEQFF
CDR3nt: TGTGCCAGCAGCTCGGGGCTAGCGGGAGCTGAGCAGTTCTTC

j_gene: TRBJ2-7
v_gene: TRBV6-1
abundance: .
d_gene: .
CDR3aa: CASSVTTPSLGGYEQYF
CDR3nt: TGTGCCAGCAGTGTTACAACCCCGTCCTTGGGCGGGTACGAGCAGTACTTC

j_gene: TRBJ1-5
v_gene: TRBV28
abundance: .
d_gene: .
CDR3aa: CASSLLWVGTSNQPQHF
CDR3nt: TGTGCCAGCAGTTTATTATGGGTGGGCACTAGCAATCAGCCCCAGCATTTT

j_gene: TRBJ2-7
v_gene: TRBV7-8
abundance: once
d_gene: TRBD2
CDR3aa: CASSRPGTSGSTEQYF
CDR3nt: TGTGCCAGCAGTCGTCCCGGGACTAGCGGGAGTACCGAGCAGTACTTC

j_gene: TRBJ2-1
v_gene: TRBV11-1
abundance: many
d_gene: .
CDR3aa: CASSLTGAAGNEQFF
CDR3nt: TGTGCCAGCAGTTTGACTGGCGCGGCGGGCAATGAGCAGTTCTTC

j_gene: TRBJ1-3
v_gene: TRBV11-3
abundance: .
d_gene: .
CDR3aa: CASSLKMGGWGNTIYF
CDR3nt: TGTGCCAGCAGCTTAAAGATGGGAGGATGGGGAAACACCATATATTTT

j_gene: TRBJ1-4
v_gene: TRBV7-2
abundance: .
d_gene: .
CDR3aa: CASSLVRTGDEKLFF
CDR3nt: TGTGCCAGCAGCTTAGTTCGGACGGGGGATGAAAAACTGTTTTTT

j_gene: TRBJ1-5
v_gene: TRBV11-3
abundance: .
d_gene: TRBD1
CDR3aa: CASSGRGTGENLNQPQHF
CDR3nt: TGTGCCAGCAGCGGTAGGGGGACAGGGGAAAACTTAAATCAGCCCCAGCATTTT

j_gene: TRBJ2-1
v_gene: TRBV7-3
abundance: .
d_gene: TRBD2
CDR3aa: CASRKGLAGMDEQFF
CDR3nt: TGTGCCAGCAGGAAGGGACTAGCGGGAATGGATGAGCAGTTCTTC

j_gene: TRBJ2-5
v_gene: TRBV6-5
abundance: once
d_gene: TRBD1
CDR3aa: CASSYRDRGQETQYF
CDR3nt: TGTGCCAGCAGTTACCGGGACAGGGGGCAAGAGACCCAGTACTTC

j_gene: TRBJ2-7
v_gene: TRBV23-1
abundance: .
d_gene: TRBD1
CDR3aa: CARPWTGSYEQYF
CDR3nt: TGCGCCAGGCCTTGGACAGGCTCATACGAGCAGTACTTC

j_gene: TRBJ2-7
v_gene: TRBV6-6
abundance: .
d_gene: .
CDR3aa: CASSYNPLGYEQYF
CDR3nt: TGTGCCAGCAGTTACAATCCCCTGGGGTACGAGCAGTACTTC

j_gene: TRBJ2-7
v_gene: TRBV7-8
abundance: .
d_gene: .
CDR3aa: CASSLDFPYEQYF
CDR3nt: TGTGCCAGCAGCTTAGACTTCCCCTACGAGCAGTACTTC

j_gene: TRBJ2-5
v_gene: TRBV30
abundance: .
d_gene: .
CDR3aa: CALSSRRGYQETQYF
CDR3nt: TGTGCCTTATCATCCCGGAGGGGGTACCAAGAGACCCAGTACTTC